Each of the 32 T cell receptor beta chains below was sequenced from the same sample in a study of T-cell reconstitution after alpha-beta-depleted transplantation in children. Library preparation (for TCRbeta) was performed with unique molecular identifiers. MiXCR, run by TCRdb on the PCR reads, gives a single entry per CDR3 protein. The sample lists 500,000 or so distinct CDR3 sequences; over 25% were seen once. The sequencing used PBMCs from the stem cell graft donor, collected from the stem cell graft. These receptors came from a human donor who donated a stem cell graft to a child with aplastic anemia.

The V gene is TRBV10-3, the J gene TRBJ2-7; perhaps TRBD2 as D (6 bases). The CDR3 has 15 amino acids. Per germline, CDR1 ENHRY and CDR2 SYGVKD. V lost 0 bases and J 6 bases, leaving 15 bases between the germline ends. CDR3 sequence reads: CAISESSAAGLEQYV. The CDR3 DNA sequence: TGTGCCATCAGTGAGTCCTCCGCAGCGGGCCTCGAGCAGTACGTC.

The rearrangement uses TRBV7-2 and TRBJ1-2; D might be TRBD1 (5 bases). The CDR3 is 13 residues long. Germline CDR1 is SGHTA and CDR2 is FQGNSA. With 2 bases removed from V and 4 bases from J, the gap between germline ends came to 8 bases. CDR3 residues: CASSLPGIYGYTF. For the CDR3, the DNA is TGTGCCAGCAGCTTACCAGGGATCTATGGCTACACCTTC. Combining the CDR3 with reference TRBV7-2 and TRBJ1-2 gives the whole variable domain GAGVSQSPSNKVTEKGKDVELRCDPISGHTALYWYRQSLGQGLEFLIYFQGNSAPDKSGLPSDRFSAERTGGSVSTLTIQRTQQEDSAVYLCASSLPGIYGYTFGSGTRLTVV.

This clonotype was found a few times. The chain joins TRBV5-1 to TRBJ1-1, with D possibly being TRBD1 (5 bases). CDR3 length: 16 residues. Trimming took off 0 bases at V and 4 bases at J, with 16 bases between the two ends. CDR1 is SGHRS, CDR2 YFSETQ, per germline. CDR3 in amino acids: CASSLAWPRRGTEAFF. The CDR3 nucleotides are TGCGCCAGCAGCTTGGCTTGGCCCCGAAGGGGCACTGAAGCTTTCTTT.

This clonotype has only a few counts. J is TRBJ2-3 and V is TRBV9; 9 nucleotides line up with TRBD2. V trimming: 0 bases; J trimming: 4 bases; junction bases outside the gene matches: 3. The CDR3 sequence is 15 residues long. In germline, CDR1 is SGDLS, CDR2 YYNGEE. The CDR3 loop reads CASSVVAGGPDTQYF. The DNA of the CDR3 is TGTGCCAGCAGCGTAGTGGCGGGAGGGCCAGATACGCAGTATTTT. Full variable domain (outside the CDR3, taken from reference TRBV9 and TRBJ2-3): DSGVTQTPKHLITATGQRVTLRCSPRSGDLSVYWYQQSLDQGLQFLIQYYNGEERAKGNILERFSAQQFPDLHSELNLSSLELGDSALYFCASSVVAGGPDTQYFGPGTRLTVL.

The CDR3 DNA reads TGTGCCAGCAGCCAAGATGCCGGTACGCAGTATTTT. It translates to CASSQDAGTQYF. This chain uses TRBV14 with TRBJ2-3; no definite D call. Germline CDR1 reads SGHDN; CDR2 reads FVKESK. With 0 bases removed from V and 8 bases from J, the gap between germline ends came to 6 bases. This CDR3 region has 12 residues.

The chain has TRBV6-2 or TRBV6-3 and TRBJ1-5; 9 bases line up with TRBD1. The V gene end was trimmed by 2 bases and the J gene end by 4 bases; junction bases not matched to a gene: 6. Germline lookup yields CDR1 MNHEY and CDR2 SVGEGT. The CDR3 is made up of 16 amino acids. CDR3 nucleotides: TGTGCCAGCAGTTACCACGGACAGGGGCTAAATCAGCCCCAGCATTTT. It is translated as CASSYHGQGLNQPQHF.

This clonotype was detected only a few times. J is TRBJ1-5 and V is TRBV5-1; possible D gene TRBD1, 6 bases. The CDR3 totals 14 residues. The V end lost 5 bases, the J end lost 3 bases, and 12 bases lay between the germline ends. Germline V CDR1 and CDR2: SGHRS, YFSETQ. The chain's CDR3 is CASRRGIDNQPQHF. CDR3 coding DNA: TGCGCCAGCAGGAGGGGGATCGACAATCAGCCCCAGCATTTT.

There are a few counts of this clonotype. J is TRBJ1-2 and V is TRBV12-3 or TRBV12-4, with D unclear. This CDR3 region has 16 residues. V shed 3 bases and J shed 6 bases, with 20 bases lying between them. The CDR3 is CASSFSHLLIGNGYTF. In DNA, the CDR3 is TGTGCCAGCAGTTTCTCCCATCTCCTAATCGGTAATGGCTACACCTTC.

The rearrangement uses TRBV6-1 and TRBJ2-5, with 13 bases that match TRBD2. V lost 4 bases to trimming and J lost 2 bases; unmatched junction nucleotides: 4. Germline CDR1 reads MNHNS; CDR2 reads SASEGT. The CDR3 consists of 16 residues. The CDR3 nucleotides read TGTGCCAGCAGTGCGGGACTAGCGGGGCCTCAAGAGACCCAGTACTTC. As protein: CASSAGLAGPQETQYF.

This chain links TRBV6-2 or TRBV6-3 with TRBJ2-7; D might be TRBD1 or TRBD2, each matching 6 bases. Per the germline V gene, CDR1 is MNHEY and CDR2 is SVGEGT. Trimming stripped 7 bases from V and 7 bases from J, with 11 bases between. This CDR3 is 11 amino acids long. Here the CDR3 reads CASNQGREQYF. In DNA form, the CDR3 reads TGTGCCAGCAACCAGGGGAGGGAGCAGTACTTC.

The rearrangement uses TRBV29-1 and TRBJ2-4; 7 bases match TRBD2. This CDR3 comprises 13 residues. The V gene end was trimmed by 6 bases and the J gene end by 6 bases; junction bases not matched to a gene: 8. CDR1 and CDR2 (germline): SQVTM, ANQGSEA. The CDR3: CSVGAGPRNIQYF. In DNA form, the CDR3 reads TGCAGCGTGGGAGCGGGACCCAGAAACATTCAGTACTTC.

The chain is built from TRBV15 and TRBJ2-7; TRBD2 aligns across 13 bases. This CDR3 has 15 amino acids. The V and J ends lost 3 bases and 5 bases, in that order; junction bases with no gene match: 4. CDR1 is LNHNV, CDR2 YYDKDF, per germline (reference sequence). The CDR3, as DNA: TGTGCCACCAGCAGGCGGACTAGCGGGAGAAACGAGCAGTACTTC. This codes for CATSRRTSGRNEQYF.

V usage is TRBV11-3 and J usage is TRBJ2-5; D call uncertain. Germline V gene data show CDR1 as SGHNT and CDR2 as YENEEA. The V gene lost 7 bases and the J gene lost 5 bases, with 14 bases spanning the gap. The CDR3 loop spans 13 amino acids. This CDR3 reads CASTPAGRETQYF. The CDR3 DNA is TGTGCCAGCACCCCGGCTGGGCGGGAGACCCAGTACTTC. The whole variable domain, remainder taken from reference TRBV11-3 and TRBJ2-5, is EAGVVQSPRYKIIEKKQPVAFWCNPISGHNTLYWYLQNLGQGPELLIRYENEEAVDDSQLPKDRFSAERLKGVDSTLKIQPAELGDSAVYLCASTPAGRETQYFGPGTRLLVL.

This clonotype showed up just a few times. The chain recombines TRBV10-2 with TRBJ2-7; 10 nucleotides agree with TRBD2. The CDR3 length is 15 residues. The germline V gene encodes CDR1 WSHSY and CDR2 SAAADI. V lost 2 bases and J lost 2; bases outside the gene matches: 3. The CDR3 DNA sequence: TGCGCCAGCAGTGAGAGTCTAGCGGGAGCCTACGAGCAGTACGTC. Its translation is CASSESLAGAYEQYV.

The gene calls are TRBV20-1 and TRBJ2-6; 12 bases line up with TRBD2. The CDR3 is 17 residues long. The V gene's germline CDR1 is DFQATT and CDR2 SNEGSKA (reference sequence). V dropped 2 bases and J dropped 2; count of bases not matched to a gene: 4. CDR3 DNA sequence: TGCAGTGCTAGAAGGTGGACTAGCGGGGCTGGGGCCAACGTCCTGACTTTC. Its protein is CSARRWTSGAGANVLTF.

This clonotype was picked up one time. This chain uses TRBV15 with TRBJ2-5; D is uncertain. Trimming left V 1 base short and J 5 bases short, with 5 bases between. CDR3 size: 12 residues. Germline V gene lookup returns CDR1 LNHNV and CDR2 YYDKDF (reference sequence). As DNA, the CDR3 is TGTGCCACCAGCAGAGGTTACGAGACCCAGTACTTC. It translates to CATSRGYETQYF.

The rearrangement uses TRBV20-1 and TRBJ2-3; possibly TRBD1 or TRBD2 for D (5 bases each). This CDR3 spans 14 amino acids. The germline V and J ends were trimmed by 6 bases and 4 bases, with 17 bases remaining between them. Germline assignment: CDR1 DFQATT and CDR2 SNEGSKA (reference sequence). The chain's CDR3 is CSAPPRGVSDTQYF. CDR3 bases: TGCAGTGCCCCCCCGAGGGGAGTTTCAGATACGCAGTATTTT.

This clonotype appeared a single time. J is TRBJ2-3 and V is TRBV5-6; 10 bases line up with TRBD2. Looked up from germline, CDR1 is SGHDT and CDR2 is YYEEEE. J gave up 0 bases and V 1 base, and 8 bases lay outside the gene matches. The CDR3 is 18 amino acids. In DNA, the CDR3 is TGTGCCAGCAGCTTGCCACTAGCGGGATTGTTAAGCACAGATACGCAGTATTTT. Translation gives CASSLPLAGLLSTDTQYF.

The CDR3 loop reads CASSQENYGYTF. CDR3 DNA: TGTGCCAGCAGTCAGGAAAACTATGGCTACACCTTC. The V gene is TRBV2, the J gene TRBJ1-2; no definite D call. The CDR3 is 12 amino acids. Trimming pared 5 bases from V and 2 bases from J, leaving 6 bases between. The germline CDR1 and CDR2 sequences are SNHLY and FYNNEI.

This clonotype was counted between two and nine times. The chain couples TRBV24-1 to TRBJ2-3; a possible D gene is TRBD1 (6 bases). CDR3 length equals 16 residues. V was trimmed by 4 bases and J by 5 bases, leaving 18 bases between them. CDR1 and CDR2 (germline): KGHDR, SFDVKD. This CDR3 is CATSDLRGESGDTQYF. The DNA of the CDR3 is TGTGCCACCAGTGACCTCAGGGGCGAGTCCGGAGATACGCAGTATTTT.

The rearrangement links TRBV11-2 to TRBJ2-7; 9 positions match TRBD1. With V trimmed by 5 bases and J by 5 bases, 16 bases remained unmatched. CDR3 size: 17 residues. The germline V gene has CDR1 SGHAT and CDR2 FQNNGV. The CDR3 DNA sequence: TGTGCCAGCAGCCCCACTAGGATCCTCGGGACAGGGCACGAGCAGTACTTC. Translation: CASSPTRILGTGHEQYF.

This clonotype was seen a few times. V usage is TRBV4-3 and J usage is TRBJ2-3, with TRBD2 matching 8 bases. The length of the CDR3 is 18 residues. V shed 0 bases, J shed 7 bases, and the junction held 15 bases outside the gene matches. Germline V gene lookup returns CDR1 LGHNA and CDR2 YSLEER. CDR3 protein: CASSQDKSGGVGVNTQYF. In nucleotides, the CDR3 is TGCGCCAGCAGCCAAGATAAAAGCGGGGGAGTTGGGGTGAATACGCAGTATTTT.

This clonotype has more than one count but fewer than ten. This sequence joins TRBV12-3 or TRBV12-4 and TRBJ2-5, with 10 bases fitting TRBD1. CDR3 length: 15 residues. The J segment lost 2 bases and the V segment lost 1 base, leaving 1 base of the junction unmatched. The CDR3 spells CASSLGTGGQETQYF. CDR3 bases: TGTGCCAGCAGTTTAGGGACAGGGGGACAAGAGACCCAGTACTTC.

This clonotype was seen more than once but under ten times. The V gene is TRBV20-1, the J gene TRBJ1-3; 11 bases line up with TRBD1. V lost 4 bases and J lost 5; bases outside the gene matches: 7. The germline V gene encodes CDR1 DFQATT and CDR2 SNEGSKA (reference sequence). CDR3 length: 15 residues. The CDR3 reads CSATGTGGTRNTIYF. CDR3 nucleotide sequence: TGCAGTGCTACGGGGACAGGGGGTACCAGAAACACCATATATTTT.

The J gene is TRBJ1-1, the V gene TRBV4-3; unclear D gene. The CDR3 runs 15 residues. Germline assignment: CDR1 LGHNA and CDR2 YSLEER. V shed 0 bases and J shed 3 bases, with 11 bases lying between them. This CDR3 is CASSQDGLPHTEAFF. In DNA form, the CDR3 reads TGCGCCAGCAGCCAAGATGGTCTGCCCCACACTGAAGCTTTCTTT.

The J gene is TRBJ2-7, the V gene TRBV10-3; D is perhaps TRBD1 or TRBD2 (5 bases each). The V end lost 4 bases, the J end lost 5 bases, and 6 bases lay between the germline ends. This CDR3 has 11 residues. The germline V gene has CDR1 ENHRY and CDR2 SYGVKD. CDR3 DNA: TGTGCCATCAGTGGAGGGGACGAGCAGTACGTC. It translates to CAISGGDEQYV.

V is TRBV15 and J is TRBJ1-1, with TRBD1 identical over 7 bases. The ends lost 0 bases at V and 0 bases at J; junction bases unmatched: 1. This CDR3 is built from 15 residues. CDR1 is LNHNV, CDR2 YYDKDF, per germline (reference sequence). CDR3 nucleotide sequence: TGTGCCACCAGCAGAGATACAGGGGTGAACACTGAAGCTTTCTTT. Translating gives CATSRDTGVNTEAFF.

There are a few counts of this clonotype. The gene calls are TRBV12-3 or TRBV12-4 and TRBJ1-2; no definite D call. V dropped 2 bases and J dropped 8 bases, with 12 bases sitting between them. The CDR3 extends over 13 amino acids. The CDR3 loop is CASSLYLLEGYTF. The CDR3 DNA reads as TGTGCCAGCAGTTTATACCTATTAGAAGGCTACACCTTC.

This clonotype has only one observation. The rearrangement joins TRBV30 to TRBJ1-5, with D unresolved. From germline, CDR1 is GTSNPN and CDR2 SVGIG (reference sequence). The V end was cut by 0 bases, the J end by 3 bases, with 6 bases between. This CDR3 region has 13 residues. DNA of the CDR3: TGTGCCTGGAGTGTAGACATCAATCAGCCCCAGCATTTT. Residues: CAWSVDINQPQHF.

This clonotype was seen a few times. This sequence joins TRBV6-1 and TRBJ1-1; D gene uncertain. The V gene's germline CDR1 is MNHNS and CDR2 SASEGT. CDR3 length equals 13 residues. Trimming pared 4 bases from V and 5 bases from J, leaving 11 bases between. CDR3: CASSGGVQTEAFF. DNA for the CDR3: TGTGCCAGCAGTGGGGGAGTGCAGACTGAAGCTTTCTTT.

J is TRBJ1-3 and V is TRBV5-1; the D is unclear. V gave up 1 base and J gave up 1 base, with 12 bases separating them. Germline assignment: CDR1 SGHRS and CDR2 YFSETQ. CDR3 length: 16 residues. The CDR3 region has the DNA TGCGCCAGCAGCTTGTCATCCGGCGGATCTGGAAACACCATATATTTT. Its protein product is CASSLSSGGSGNTIYF.

The sample holds a few counts of this clonotype. The CDR3: CASTAFHGELSYNEQFF. The CDR3, as DNA: TGTGCCAGCACCGCATTCCATGGGGAGCTCTCCTACAATGAGCAGTTCTTC. The V and J genes are TRBV5-5 and TRBJ2-1; D might be TRBD2 (5 bases). Trimming removed 6 bases at V and 0 bases at J, with 19 bases between. The CDR3 extends over 17 amino acids. In germline, CDR1 is SGHKS, CDR2 YYEKEE (reference sequence).